These 21 T cell receptor beta chains originate from one sample sequenced in a study of cytomegalovirus exposure and HLA in healthy donors. In the PCR, 60 Vbeta and 13 Jbeta primers were used. Here immunoSEQ multiplex PCR was the method, and the copy in TCRdb shows in-frame clones only, minus some. This sample has 95,000 to 100,000 clones; approximately 72% occur once, and the top ten carry about 1.9%. The specimen sequenced was PBMCs. The receptors come from a middle-aged woman in good health and CMV-seronegative.

The chain carries TRBV11-2 and TRBJ2-5, with 10 bases lining up with TRBD1. With V trimmed by 4 bases and J by 2 bases, 4 bases remained unmatched. Germline loops: CDR1 SGHAT, CDR2 FQNNGV. The CDR3 totals 15 residues. The CDR3 loop is CASSSGTGVQETQYF. The CDR3 DNA sequence: TGTGCCAGCAGCTCAGGGACAGGGGTACAAGAGACCCAGTACTTC.

This clone was recorded a few times. The chain uses TRBV7-9 and TRBJ2-3; 7 nucleotides agree with TRBD1. V gave up 8 bases and J gave up 2 bases; unmatched junction bases: 10. The CDR3 has 15 amino acids. Looked up from germline, CDR1 is SEHNR and CDR2 is FQNEAQ (reference sequence). CDR3 residues: CASSPTRGSTDTQYF. The CDR3 nucleotides read TGTGCCAGCTCACCGACCAGGGGGTCCACAGATACGCAGTATTTT.

In this sample, this clone turned up once. The rearrangement joins TRBV4-1 to TRBJ2-7; D is possibly TRBD2 (5 bases). Trimming removed 0 bases from V and 6 bases from J, with 12 bases in between. The CDR3 consists of 14 residues. The germline CDR1 and CDR2 sequences are MGHRA and YSYEKL. The CDR3, as DNA: TGCGCCAGCAGCCAAGAAGGCGGGTATGGCGAGCAGTACTTC. Translated: CASSQEGGYGEQYF.

This chain connects TRBV19 to TRBJ2-2; 9 bases line up with TRBD1. The J segment lost 1 base and the V segment lost 8 bases, leaving 11 bases of the junction unmatched. Looked up from germline, CDR1 is LNHDA and CDR2 is SQIVND (reference sequence). CDR3 size: 17 residues. The CDR3 is CASGLQGASGNTGELFF. The CDR3 bases are TGTGCCAGTGGACTACAGGGGGCTAGTGGGAACACCGGGGAGCTGTTTTTT.

Details on this clone: A junction end diverges from the germline sequence, so it may reflect a read error. Other DNA sequences from this sample encode an identical CDR3 as well. The gene calls are TRBV6-5 and TRBJ1-6, with 9 bases aligning to TRBD1. Germline V CDR1 and CDR2: MNHEY, SVGAGI. There are 15 residues in the CDR3. The CDR3 DNA follows: TGTGCCAGCACTCCGGGACAGGGTTATAATTCCCCCCTCCACTTT. It translates to CASTPGQGYNSPLHF.

The chain is built from TRBV7-8 and TRBJ2-1; D may be TRBD2 (5 bases). The V gene lost 3 bases and the J gene lost 5 bases, with 11 bases spanning the gap. In germline, CDR1 is SGHVS, CDR2 FQNEAQ. CDR3 length equals 14 residues. The CDR3 is CASSLAGRDNEQFF. CDR3 coding DNA: TGTGCCAGCAGCTTGGCCGGGCGGGACAATGAGCAGTTCTTC. The full variable domain, completed using reference TRBV7-8 and TRBJ2-1, is GAGVSQSPRYKVAKRGQDVALRCDPISGHVSLFWYQQALGQGPEFLTYFQNEAQLDKSGLPSDRFFAERPEGSVSTLKIQRTQQEDSAVYLCASSLAGRDNEQFFGPGTRLTVL.

The rearrangement links TRBV14 to TRBJ1-2; tentatively, D is TRBD1 (5 bases). Germline-derived CDR1 and CDR2 are SGHDN and FVKESK. The CDR3 covers 15 residues. Trimming left V 3 bases short and J 4 bases short, with 15 bases between. The CDR3 spells CASSQFMTAPYGYTF. As DNA, the CDR3 is TGTGCCAGCAGCCAGTTTATGACAGCCCCCTATGGCTACACCTTC.

The chain joins TRBV2 to TRBJ2-3, with 12 bases aligning to TRBD2. The V gene end was trimmed by 3 bases and the J gene end by 4 bases; junction bases not matched to a gene: 2. The CDR3 contains 15 residues. Looked up from germline, CDR1 is SNHLY and CDR2 is FYNNEI. For the CDR3, the DNA is TGTGCCAGCAGTGAGACTAGCGGGGGATCAGATACGCAGTATTTT. This translates into CASSETSGGSDTQYF.

The rearrangement links TRBV7-2 to TRBJ2-1; 12 nucleotides match TRBD2. Germline loops: CDR1 SGHTA, CDR2 FQGNSA. The CDR3 contains 16 residues. V dropped 5 bases and J dropped 4; count of bases not matched to a gene: 6. The CDR3 sequence is CASSPASGGVYNEQFF. CDR3 DNA: TGTGCCAGCAGCCCTGCTAGCGGGGGGGTTTACAATGAGCAGTTCTTC. The full variable domain, with the rest looked up from reference TRBV7-2 and TRBJ2-1, is GAGVSQSPSNKVTEKGKDVELRCDPISGHTALYWYRQSLGQGLEFLIYFQGNSAPDKSGLPSDRFSAERTGGSVSTLTIQRTQQEDSAVYLCASSPASGGVYNEQFFGPGTRLTVL.

The rearrangement joins TRBV7-9 to TRBJ2-1; 7 bases match TRBD2. The germline V gene has CDR1 SEHNR and CDR2 FQNEAQ (reference sequence). Losses at the gene ends were 5 bases for V and 0 bases for J; bases not matched to a gene: 4. CDR3 length equals 15 residues. The CDR3 spells CASSPTSDSYNEQFF. DNA for the CDR3: TGTGCCAGCAGCCCCACTAGCGACTCCTACAATGAGCAGTTCTTC.

The V call is TRBV28, the J call TRBJ1-5; no reliable D call. This CDR3 region has 14 residues. Germline V lookup: CDR1 MDHEN, CDR2 SYDVKM. V was trimmed by 3 bases and J by 0 bases, leaving 6 bases between them. CDR3 residues: CASSFDNSNQPQHF. The CDR3 DNA is TGTGCCAGCAGTTTTGACAATAGCAATCAGCCCCAGCATTTT.

Here the CDR3 reads CASSAFQGAQSPLHF. CDR3 in DNA: TGTGCCAGCAGCGCCTTCCAGGGGGCTCAGTCACCCCTCCACTTT. The rearrangement links TRBV9 to TRBJ1-6; TRBD1 agrees at 8 bases. Looked up from germline, CDR1 is SGDLS and CDR2 is YYNGEE. V was pared by 3 bases and J by 10 bases, with 9 bases of the junction left unmatched. The CDR3 is 15 amino acids.

The chain joins TRBV30 to TRBJ2-3; 12 bases align to TRBD1. The junction had 8 bases not matched to a gene; V was cut back by 4 bases and J by 6 bases. The CDR3 has 15 amino acids. Germline lookup yields CDR1 GTSNPN and CDR2 SVGIG (reference sequence). The CDR3 coding sequence is TGTGCCTGGACCCGGGGACAGGGGGCGCCGGATACGCAGTATTTT. It is translated as CAWTRGQGAPDTQYF.

The chain links TRBV28 to TRBJ1-5; D not certain. CDR1 is MDHEN, CDR2 SYDVKM, per germline. The CDR3 spans 12 residues. Trimming took off 5 bases at V and 3 bases at J, with 5 bases between the two ends. For the CDR3, the DNA is TGTGCCAGCAGTCCTTACAATCAGCCCCAGCATTTT. Translated, it gives CASSPYNQPQHF.

The CDR3 DNA reads as TGTGCCAGCAGGACAGGACCAGTGGTCCAAGAGACCCAGTACTTC. Residues: CASRTGPVVQETQYF. The chain links TRBV6-6 to TRBJ2-5, with a possible D match to TRBD1 (6 bases). The V gene's germline CDR1 is MNHNY and CDR2 SVGAGI (reference sequence). V was shortened by 6 bases and J by 1 base, with 15 bases between the two germline ends. The CDR3 has 15 residues.

This clone was seen a handful of times. The chain joins TRBV21-1 to TRBJ2-1; no check of the table's D call, TRBD2, against the DNA was made. TRBV21-1 is a recognized pseudogene. This CDR3 spans 17 amino acids. The CDR3 reads CASSKPLAGDSGNEQFF. In DNA, the CDR3 is TGTGCCAGCAGCAAGCCACTAGCGGGAGATAGTGGTAATGAGCAGTTCTTC.

The chain combines TRBV7-9 with TRBJ2-5, with 15 bases identical to TRBD2. The CDR3 totals 19 residues. The junction had 11 bases not matched to a gene; V was cut back by 5 bases and J by 1 base. Looked up from germline, CDR1 is SEHNR and CDR2 is FQNEAQ (reference sequence). CDR3 sequence (DNA): TGTGCCAGCAGCCCTCTCCGGACTAGCGGGAGGGCCCCCCAAGAGACCCAGTACTTC. This translates into CASSPLRTSGRAPQETQYF.

This chain uses TRBV5-6 with TRBJ2-3; weak D call: TRBD1 (6 bases). The V end lost 6 bases, the J end lost 3 bases, and 14 bases lay between the germline ends. Germline lookup yields CDR1 SGHDT and CDR2 YYEEEE. The CDR3 covers 14 residues. The CDR3 sequence: CASTLLQGTDTQYF. The CDR3 bases are TGTGCCAGCACTCTCCTACAGGGAACAGATACGCAGTATTTT.

The chain is built from TRBV5-1 and TRBJ2-5; 9 bases match TRBD2. The J call may be wrong; the DNA end is better matched by TRBJ2-7. The germline V gene encodes CDR1 SGHRS and CDR2 YFSETQ. This CDR3 contains 17 residues. The CDR3 DNA follows: TGCGCCAGCAGCTTGGGGGTTAGCGGGAGTGTCGCGTACGAGCAGTACTTC. Translation gives CASSLGVSGSVAYEQYF.

This chain connects TRBV7-2 to TRBJ1-1, with D tentatively TRBD1 (5 bases). The V end lost 5 bases, the J end lost 0 bases, and 13 bases lay between the germline ends. This CDR3 comprises 15 residues. Germline lookup yields CDR1 SGHTA and CDR2 FQGNSA. The CDR3 loop reads CASSPDGGVNTEAFF. CDR3 DNA sequence: TGTGCCAGCAGCCCAGACGGGGGAGTGAACACTGAAGCTTTCTTT.

The chain links TRBV7-6 to TRBJ2-7; TRBD1 is a possible D gene (6 bases). The germline V gene has CDR1 SGHVS and CDR2 FNYEAQ. Between the trimmed V and J ends, which lost 4 bases and 5 bases, there was a span of 12 bases. This CDR3 comprises 13 residues. The DNA of the CDR3 is TGTGCCAGCAGCTCAAACAGGGTTCACGAGCAGTACTTC. Its translation: CASSSNRVHEQYF.